These T cell receptor beta chains were read from a single sample in a study of blood T cell repertoires in COVID-19. TCRdb's table, derived via immunoSEQ multiplex PCR, lists solely in-frame clones and lacks some. This table has hundreds of thousands of clones, 85% to 90% appearing once. The sample comprised PBMCs or T cells enriched from blood (not recorded which). The receptor source for this set is a man aged 18 to 35 who had recovered from COVID-19. Each CDR3 is given with its conserved first and last residue. A D gene is named only where the DNA matches it firmly. Size tells how often a clone was seen (once, few, many) or the class of an expanded clone, and some rows leave it out.

. | TRBJ1-2 | TRBV3-1/TRBV3-2 | . | TGTGCCAGCAGCCCGGAGGGGGGGTGGGCTAACTATGGCTACACCTTC | CASSPEGGWANYGYTF
. | TRBJ2-5 | TRBV25-1 | . | TGTGCCAGCAGTCCTCGCGTGGGGCCCCAAGAGACCCAGTACTTC | CASSPRVGPQETQYF
. | TRBJ1-5 | TRBV2 | . | TGTGCCAGCAGTGACAGGGAATTTCAGCCCCAGCATTTT | CASSDREFQPQHF
. | TRBJ2-7 | TRBV11-2 | TRBD2 | TGTGCCAGCAGGCTCCTGGCGGGAGGCTACGAGCAGTACTTC | CASRLLAGGYEQYF
. | TRBJ1-4 | TRBV7-8 | TRBD1 | TGTGCCAGCAGCTCACCCGCCGGGACAGGTTCCTTGAATGATGAAAAACTGTTTTTT | CASSSPAGTGSLNDEKLFF
. | TRBJ1-2 | TRBV5-8 | TRBD1 | TGTGCCAGCAGCCACAGGGGGTCGGGCGACTACACCTTC | CASSHRGSGDYTF
. | TRBJ1-5 | TRBV4-3 | . | TGCGCCAGCAGCCAAGATCTTGGAGTTGGTCAGCCCCAGCATTTT | CASSQDLGVGQPQHF
. | TRBJ2-1 | TRBV13 | . | TGTGCCAGCAGCTCAGATCGGAGACCTGAGCAGTTCTTC | CASSSDRRPEQFF
. | TRBJ2-7 | TRBV19 | . | TGTGCCAGTAGCAACGTGGACAGGAGGGAACCCTACGAGCAGTACTTC | CASSNVDRREPYEQYF
. | TRBJ1-1 | TRBV27 | . | TGTGCCAGCAGTTTATCTAATCGTGTGGATGGGGGGGGCACTGAAGCTTTCTTT | CASSLSNRVDGGGTEAFF
. | TRBJ2-5 | TRBV27 | TRBD1 | TGTGCCAGCTCGACAGGGGGCTGGGAGACCCAGTACTTC | CASSTGGWETQYF
. | TRBJ2-5 | TRBV5-1 | . | TGCGCCAGCAGCTGGGGGGGCTCCTACCAAGAGACCCAGTACTTC | CASSWGGSYQETQYF
. | TRBJ1-2 | TRBV19 | . | TGTGCCAGTAGTATAGATTGGGCACGCACTTCGGATGGCTACACCTTC | CASSIDWARTSDGYTF
. | TRBJ2-5 | TRBV9 | TRBD2 | TGTGCCAGCAGCCCGGGGGGGCAAGAGACCCAGTACTTC | CASSPGGQETQYF
once | TRBJ1-5 | TRBV7-2 | TRBD1 | TGTGCCAGCAGCCCACAACAGGGGATCGGCAATCAGCCCCAGCATTTT | CASSPQQGIGNQPQHF
. | TRBJ2-7 | TRBV7-2 | . | TGTGCCAGCAGCTTAGCTAATCCTAACTACGAGCAGTACTTC | CASSLANPNYEQYF